This note documents a single T cell receptor (beta chain) sequence. Antigen specificity is unknown. This sample stems from a study of T cell repertoires in cytomegalovirus infection. The germline V gene encodes CDR1 SGHAT and CDR2 FQNNGV. J lost 6 bases, V lost 1 base, and 3 bases had no gene match. This CDR3 spans 14 amino acids. MiXCR was run by TCRdb on the reads, yielding one entry per CDR3 protein. This table holds roughly 220,000 distinct CDR3 sequences, approximately 38% found once. The TCR sequence derives from a human donor in good health (CMV status not recorded). Some clones in this sample may be carry-over from other donors' samples. The chain joins TRBV11-2 to TRBJ1-5; TRBD1 matches at 7 bases. The source was CD8+ T cells from cultured PBMCs, collected from culture after CMV antigen stimulation. The CDR3 sequence is CASSLGTGGQPQHF. The CDR3 region has the DNA TGTGCCAGCAGCTTAGGGACAGGTGGTCAGCCCCAGCATTTT.